The 21 T cell receptor beta chains given below trace back to one sample, sequenced in a study of blood T cell repertoires in COVID-19. TCRdb's table, derived via immunoSEQ multiplex PCR, lists solely in-frame clones and lacks some. The sample lists over 35,000 clones, roughly 88% seen once, with around 8.3% in the top ten. Sequenced sample: peripheral blood. These receptors originate from a man aged 60-69 years with active COVID-19.

The chain links TRBV4-3 to TRBJ1-1, with D possibly being TRBD1 (5 bases). The germline V gene has CDR1 LGHNA and CDR2 YSLEER. Trimming cost V 1 base and J 10 bases, with 10 bases left between them. The CDR3 sequence is 12 residues long. DNA of the CDR3: TGCGCCAGCAGCCAAGCGGGGGTTACAGCTTTCTTT. Its protein is CASSQAGVTAFF.

The genes are TRBV6-4 and TRBJ2-2; perhaps TRBD1 as D (6 bases). The CDR3 consists of 14 residues. With 3 bases removed from V and 5 bases from J, the gap between germline ends came to 10 bases. From germline, CDR1 is MRHNA and CDR2 SNTAGT. This CDR3 is CASSETGQTGELFF. The CDR3 bases are TGTGCCAGCAGTGAAACAGGGCAAACCGGGGAGCTGTTTTTT.

The chain uses TRBV18 and TRBJ1-1; 7 bases are a match to TRBD1. J gave up 1 base and V 0 bases, and 2 bases lay outside the gene matches. The CDR3 has 15 residues. CDR1 is KGHSH, CDR2 LQKENI, per germline. CDR3 bases: TGTGCCAGCTCACCACCGGGACAGACGAACACTGAAGCTTTCTTT. It translates to CASSPPGQTNTEAFF.

The genes are TRBV30 and TRBJ1-5; D is possibly TRBD1 (5 bases). Germline V gene data show CDR1 as GTSNPN and CDR2 as SVGIG (reference sequence). V lost 7 bases, J lost 1 base, and 11 bases lay in between. This CDR3 has 13 residues. CDR3 sequence reads: CASGGASNQPQHF. The CDR3 nucleotides are TGTGCCTCCGGAGGGGCCAGCAATCAGCCCCAGCATTTT. The whole variable domain, remainder taken from reference TRBV30 and TRBJ1-5, is SQTIHQWPATLVQPVGSPLSLECTVEGTSNPNLYWYRQAAGRGLQLLFYSVGIGQISSEVPQNLSASRPQDRQFILSSKKLLLSDSGFYLCASGGASNQPQHFGDGTRLSIL.

CDR3 nucleotides: TGTGCCAGCAGTGATGAGCGGGAGGGCCGGGAGACCCAGTACTTC. Translating gives CASSDEREGRETQYF. The chain has TRBV25-1 and TRBJ2-5; 10 bases line up with TRBD2. With 3 bases clipped from V and 5 bases from J, the junction kept 6 bases outside the gene matches. Germline lookup yields CDR1 MGHDK and CDR2 SYGVNS. This CDR3 has 15 amino acids.

The gene calls are TRBV7-8 and TRBJ2-5; the match to TRBD2 covers 14 bases. This CDR3 region has 17 residues. In germline, CDR1 is SGHVS, CDR2 FQNEAQ. Trimming at V came to 1 base and at J to 0 bases, leaving 1 base not matched to a gene. The CDR3 protein is CASSLGLAGGDQETQYF. Here the CDR3 DNA reads TGTGCCAGCAGCTTAGGACTAGCGGGAGGGGACCAAGAGACCCAGTACTTC.

This chain connects TRBV27 to TRBJ2-1; 7 nucleotides line up with TRBD1. Per the germline V gene, CDR1 is MNHEY and CDR2 is SMNVEV (reference sequence). The CDR3 consists of 15 residues. Trimming cost V 4 bases and J 5 bases; bases outside gene matches: 8. The CDR3 sequence: CASSSGTVLNNEQFF. The CDR3 nucleotides are TGTGCCAGCAGTTCCGGGACAGTCCTTAACAATGAGCAGTTCTTC.

This chain joins TRBV3-1 (or the pseudogene TRBV3-2) and TRBJ2-1, with TRBD2 identical over 13 bases. Losses at the gene ends were 2 bases for V and 7 bases for J; bases not matched to a gene: 17. The CDR3 is 20 amino acids. Per the germline V gene, CDR1 is LGHDT and CDR2 is YNNKEL (reference sequence). The CDR3 is CASSQFTLAGGQGFGNEQFF. DNA of the CDR3: TGTGCCAGCAGCCAATTTACACTAGCGGGAGGGCAAGGGTTTGGGAATGAGCAGTTCTTC.

V is TRBV9 and J is TRBJ2-1; 13 bases are shared with TRBD2. The germline V gene encodes CDR1 SGDLS and CDR2 YYNGEE. This CDR3 comprises 17 residues. V trimming: 3 bases; J trimming: 3 bases; junction bases outside the gene matches: 6. Here the CDR3 reads CASSDGLAGEGYNEQFF. In DNA, the CDR3 is TGTGCCAGCAGCGATGGACTAGCGGGAGAAGGCTACAATGAGCAGTTCTTC.

The chain has TRBV10-3 and TRBJ2-3; 10 bases agree with TRBD2. Germline assignment: CDR1 ENHRY and CDR2 SYGVKD. J lost 7 bases, V lost 9 bases, and 10 bases had no gene match. The CDR3 spans 14 residues. Here the CDR3 DNA reads TGTGCCATAAGAGCGGGAGGGCCGAGCAATACGCAGTATTTT. Translating it yields CAIRAGGPSNTQYF.

The chain uses TRBV3-1 (or the pseudogene TRBV3-2) and TRBJ1-2; D uncertain. V lost 2 bases and J 6 bases, leaving 13 bases between the germline ends. The V gene's germline CDR1 is LGHDT and CDR2 YNNKEL (reference sequence). The CDR3 totals 14 residues. CDR3 loop: CASSQLPKEDGYTF. In DNA, the CDR3 is TGTGCCAGCAGCCAATTGCCCAAAGAGGATGGCTACACCTTC.

The gene calls are TRBV27 and TRBJ2-5; 7 bases line up with TRBD2. CDR3 length equals 14 residues. The J segment lost 2 bases and the V segment lost 3 bases, leaving 3 bases of the junction unmatched. Per the germline V gene, CDR1 is MNHEY and CDR2 is SMNVEV (reference sequence). CDR3: CASSFAGGQETQYF. In nucleotides, the CDR3 is TGTGCCAGCAGTTTTGCCGGGGGGCAAGAGACCCAGTACTTC.

The chain carries TRBV21-1 and TRBJ2-1; the D call of TRBD2 is as the table states it, not checked on the DNA. TRBV21-1 is flagged as a pseudogene. This CDR3 contains 18 residues. The CDR3 DNA follows: TGTGCCAGCAGCAAAGTCGCGACTAGCGGGGACCCTGACAATGAGCAGTTCTTC. It yields the protein CASSKVATSGDPDNEQFF.

The rearrangement links TRBV18 to TRBJ1-4; TRBD1 aligns across 7 bases. The CDR3 contains 15 residues. Germline V gene sequence: CDR1 KGHSH, CDR2 LQKENI. V shed 3 bases and J 3 bases; nucleotides not matched to a gene: 4. The CDR3 is CASSPRDSSNEKLFF. The CDR3 nucleotides are TGTGCCAGCTCACCCCGGGACAGCTCTAATGAAAAACTGTTTTTT. Filled out from reference TRBV18 and TRBJ1-4, the complete variable domain reads NAGVMQNPRHLVRRRGQEARLRCSPMKGHSHVYWYRQLPEEGLKFMVYLQKENIIDESGMPKERFSAEFPKEGPSILRIQQVVRGDSAAYFCASSPRDSSNEKLFFGSGTQLSVL.

The V call is TRBV3-1 (or the pseudogene TRBV3-2), the J call TRBJ2-6, with D perhaps TRBD1 (6 bases). In germline, CDR1 is LGHDT, CDR2 YNNKEL (reference sequence). CDR3 length: 15 residues. With 4 bases removed from V and 3 bases from J, the gap between germline ends came to 10 bases. This CDR3 is CASSPQGCGANVLTF. The DNA of the CDR3 is TGTGCCAGCAGCCCTCAGGGGTGTGGGGCCAACGTCCTGACTTTC.

This chain uses TRBV6-5 with TRBJ2-1; 7 bases are a match to TRBD1. CDR3 size: 16 residues. From germline, CDR1 is MNHEY and CDR2 SVGAGI. Unmatched junction bases numbered 10, after V lost 4 bases and J lost 4 bases. The CDR3 DNA is TGTGCCAGCAGTTCCCGCCGGGACAGAGATTACAATGAGCAGTTCTTC. Translation gives CASSSRRDRDYNEQFF.

This chain connects TRBV7-3 to TRBJ2-3; 7 bases are a match to TRBD2. V was clipped by 4 bases and J by 5 bases; unmatched bases: 3. The germline V gene has CDR1 SGHTA and CDR2 FQGTGA. This CDR3 is 13 amino acids long. As DNA, the CDR3 is TGTGCCAGCAGCTCGGGGGGAATAGATACGCAGTATTTT. Translated, it gives CASSSGGIDTQYF.

The CDR3 coding sequence is TGTGCCAGCAGCGCAACCGGGACTAGCGTTGGAAATGAGCAGTTCTTC. It encodes CASSATGTSVGNEQFF. The chain carries TRBV6-4 and TRBJ2-1, with 10 bases aligning to TRBD2. Germline values: CDR1 MRHNA, CDR2 SNTAGT. The CDR3 totals 16 residues. The ends lost 6 bases at V and 7 bases at J; junction bases unmatched: 12.

The J gene is TRBJ1-6, the V gene TRBV2; D may be TRBD1 (5 bases). V lost 6 bases and J lost 9, with 9 bases in between. CDR1 SNHLY and CDR2 FYNNEI come from the germline V gene. This CDR3 is built from 12 residues. For the CDR3, the DNA is TGTGCCAGCAGGGCAACAGGTTCACCCCTCCACTTT. Translated: CASRATGSPLHF.

This clone has just a few counts. DNA of the CDR3: TGTGCCAGTAGTACCCTACAGGCGGGAGGGCCCGATACGCAGTATTTT. This sequence encodes CASSTLQAGGPDTQYF. The rearrangement uses TRBV19 and TRBJ2-3; 9 bases fit TRBD2. CDR1 is LNHDA, CDR2 SQIVND, per germline (reference sequence). This CDR3 is built from 16 residues. V shed 4 bases and J 6 bases; nucleotides not matched to a gene: 11.

The chain uses TRBV4-1 and TRBJ2-3; 10 nucleotides match TRBD1. CDR1 is MGHRA, CDR2 YSYEKL, per germline. V gave up 4 bases and J gave up 6 bases; unmatched junction bases: 16. This CDR3 has 18 amino acids. The chain's CDR3 is CASSPRGTGTGDLDTQYF. The CDR3 DNA is TGCGCCAGCAGCCCCCGAGGGACCGGGACAGGGGATCTGGATACGCAGTATTTT.